This T cell receptor beta chain was documented in a study of shared clonotypes between healthy human individuals. Study-wide points: Rarefaction curves obtained for sorted subsets showed sequencing incomplete despite large depth.

Germline CDR1 is MNHNS and CDR2 is SASEGT. V trimming: 6 bases; J trimming: 4 bases; junction bases outside the gene matches: 2. The CDR3 is 12 residues long. A note on this clone: The antigen remains unidentified.

The method was immunoSEQ multiplex PCR; TCRdb's version includes in-frame clones alone and lacks a portion of them. This sample yields around 2,000,000 clones, of which approximately 94% are seen a single time; about 1.1% belongs to the top ten. Selected positively for CCR7 and CD45RO-negative, naive CD8 cells excluded terminally differentiated effector memory CD45RA+ cells. This chain links TRBV6-1 with TRBJ2-5; 7 bases are a match to TRBD1. Sequenced material: naive CD8+ T cells sorted from blood. The sequence was obtained from a man aged 18-30 years in good health. The DNA for the CDR3 is TGTGCCAGCAGAAGGGGGCCAGAGACCCAGTACTTC. Translating it yields CASRRGPETQYF.